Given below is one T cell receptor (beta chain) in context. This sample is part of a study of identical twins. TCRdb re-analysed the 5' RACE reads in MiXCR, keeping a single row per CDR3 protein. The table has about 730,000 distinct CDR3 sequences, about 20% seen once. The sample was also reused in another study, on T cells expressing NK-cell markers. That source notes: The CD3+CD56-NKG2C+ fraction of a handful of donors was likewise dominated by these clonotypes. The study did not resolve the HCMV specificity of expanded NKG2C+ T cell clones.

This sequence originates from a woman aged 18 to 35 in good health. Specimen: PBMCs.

The DNA for the CDR3 is TGTGCCAGCAGTCCCCGGACAGGCACTAATCAGCCCCAGCATTTT. Encoded protein: CASSPRTGTNQPQHF. The V call is TRBV12-3 or TRBV12-4, the J call TRBJ1-5, with 7 bases lining up with TRBD1. J was trimmed by 4 bases and V by 5 bases; bases with no gene match: 8. This CDR3 is built from 15 residues.